This is a list of T cell receptor beta chains from one sample in a study of glioma-infiltrating T cells after dendritic cell vaccination. Sequencing was performed with immunoSEQ multiplex PCR; in TCRdb, only in-frame clones are kept and a portion is missing. The sample holds some 78,000 clones, 85% seen once. The sample in question was blood, obtained after dendritic cell vaccination. The receptors were sampled from a human donor with glioblastoma. The CDR3 runs from the conserved cysteine through the conserved F or W. Fields, in order: V gene, D gene, J gene, clone size, CDR3 protein, CDR3 DNA. The D gene is left open where the match is weak. Not every row has a clone size; where given, it reads once, few, many or a size class.

TRBV19,NA,TRBJ2-1,medium-sized,CASRARHITYNEQFF,TGTGCCAGTAGGGCAAGACACATAACCTACAATGAGCAGTTCTTC
TRBV10-3,NA,TRBJ1-1,few,CAIRGSGTMNTEAFF,TGTGCCATCAGGGGATCAGGGACTATGAACACTGAAGCTTTCTTT
TRBV7-3,NA,TRBJ2-1,NA,CASSLGDINEQFF,TGTGCCAGCAGCTTAGGAGATATTAATGAGCAGTTCTTC
TRBV14,TRBD2,TRBJ2-1,NA,CASSPYPRLAGGLEQFF,TGTGCCAGCAGCCCTTACCCTCGACTAGCGGGGGGGTTGGAGCAGTTCTTC
TRBV5-4,TRBD1,TRBJ1-2,once,CASSLKQGVGGGYTF,TGTGCCAGCAGCTTGAAACAGGGGGTAGGAGGGGGCTACACCTTC
TRBV10-3,NA,TRBJ1-2,NA,CAISGQGMDYGYTF,TGTGCCATCAGTGGGCAGGGGATGGACTATGGCTACACCTTC
TRBV7-2,TRBD1,TRBJ1-5,NA,CASSRQGRNQPQHF,TGTGCCAGCAGCCGACAGGGGCGCAATCAGCCCCAGCATTTT
TRBV6-4,NA,TRBJ2-1,NA,CASSDVRPLYNEQFF,TGTGCCAGCAGTGACGTCAGGCCCCTATACAATGAGCAGTTCTTC
TRBV16,TRBD1,TRBJ1-1,few,CASSQNRGEAFF,TGTGCCAGCAGCCAAAACAGGGGGGAAGCTTTCTTT
TRBV9,TRBD1,TRBJ1-2,NA,CASSSDRDAGYTF,TGTGCCAGCAGCTCCGACAGGGATGCTGGCTACACCTTC
TRBV2,TRBD2,TRBJ2-1,NA,CASSPPLGRENYNEQFF,TGTGCCAGCAGTCCCCCACTTGGGCGGGAGAACTACAATGAGCAGTTCTTC
TRBV2,NA,TRBJ2-7,NA,CASSYSSYEQYF,TGTGCCAGCAGTTATAGCTCCTACGAGCAGTACTTC
TRBV29-1,TRBD1,TRBJ2-3,few,CSVEALETGGAYRVTDTQYF,TGCAGCGTTGAAGCTTTAGAGACAGGGGGCGCGTATAGGGTCACAGATACGCAGTATTTT
TRBV5-8,TRBD1,TRBJ1-2,NA,CASSSRQGIINYGYTF,TGTGCCAGCAGCTCGAGACAGGGCATTATTAACTATGGCTACACCTTC
TRBV28,TRBD1,TRBJ2-1,NA,CASSSGTGVNEQFF,TGTGCCAGCTCCTCCGGGACAGGGGTGAATGAGCAGTTCTTC
TRBV27,TRBD2,TRBJ2-1,NA,CASSFWAGGTQFF,TGTGCCAGCAGTTTTTGGGCGGGGGGGACGCAGTTCTTC
TRBV27,TRBD2,TRBJ2-7,NA,CASSLADSGRGYEQYF,TGTGCCAGCAGCCTAGCGGACAGCGGGAGAGGTTACGAGCAGTACTTC
TRBV7-6,NA,TRBJ2-3,NA,CASGSSDTQYF,TGTGCCAGCGGGAGCTCAGATACGCAGTATTTT
TRBV19,TRBD1,TRBJ1-2,NA,CASSALGTGGYTF,TGTGCCAGTAGTGCCCTCGGGACAGGTGGCTACACCTTC
TRBV2,TRBD1,TRBJ2-2,NA,CASRTGTGGPGELFF,TGTGCCAGCAGGACCGGGACAGGGGGCCCCGGGGAGCTGTTTTTT
TRBV14,NA,TRBJ2-3,NA,CASSQVNTDTQYF,TGTGCCAGCAGCCAAGTCAACACAGATACGCAGTATTTT
TRBV29-1,TRBD2,TRBJ2-1,NA,CSVESGLAAYNEQFF,TGCAGCGTTGAGTCCGGACTAGCGGCCTACAATGAGCAGTTCTTC
TRBV6-4,NA,TRBJ2-2,few,CASSDSAGRATGELFF,TGTGCCAGCAGTGACTCGGCCGGCAGGGCCACCGGGGAGCTGTTTTTT
TRBV27,NA,TRBJ1-1,NA,CASSLFGRANTEAFF,TGTGCCAGCAGTTTATTTGGCAGGGCAAACACTGAAGCTTTCTTT
TRBV6-1,TRBD2,TRBJ2-1,NA,CASSDWGTSGDNEQFF,TGTGCCAGCAGTGATTGGGGGACTAGCGGGGATAATGAGCAGTTCTTC
TRBV6-1,TRBD1,TRBJ1-1,NA,CASSEGQARTEAFF,TGTGCCAGCAGTGAGGGACAGGCGAGGACTGAAGCTTTCTTT
TRBV7-2,NA,TRBJ1-5,NA,CASSLNKGGWQPQHF,TGTGCCAGCAGCTTAAATAAGGGGGGGTGGCAGCCCCAGCATTTT
TRBV6-5,TRBD2,TRBJ2-1,NA,CASTVWGGEQFF,TGTGCCAGCACCGTATGGGGGGGGGAGCAGTTCTTC
TRBV4-1,TRBD2,TRBJ2-1,NA,CASSGLASSYNEQFF,TGCGCCAGCAGCGGACTAGCTAGCTCCTACAATGAGCAGTTCTTC
TRBV10-3,NA,TRBJ2-7,NA,CAISESERTEQYF,TGTGCCATCAGTGAGTCTGAGAGAACCGAGCAGTACTTC
TRBV5-5,NA,TRBJ2-7,NA,CASSFYRDGSYEQYF,TGTGCCAGCAGCTTTTACAGGGACGGCTCCTACGAGCAGTACTTC
TRBV7-2,TRBD1,TRBJ2-7,NA,CASSSRQGAYEQYF,TGTGCCAGCAGCTCCCGACAGGGGGCCTACGAGCAGTACTTC
TRBV27,NA,TRBJ1-5,NA,CASSETNQPQHF,TGTGCCAGCAGCGAGACAAATCAGCCCCAGCATTTT
TRBV6-1,TRBD2,TRBJ2-7,NA,CASSDWLAGEVVEQYF,TGTGCCAGCAGTGACTGGCTAGCGGGAGAGGTAGTCGAGCAGTACTTC
TRBV27,TRBD2,TRBJ2-7,NA,CASRSLAGAFATSYEQYF,TGTGCCAGCAGATCACTAGCGGGAGCTTTTGCCACCTCCTACGAGCAGTACTTC
TRBV25-1,TRBD2,TRBJ2-5,NA,CASSGSGGSGETQYF,TGTGCCAGCAGTGGTAGCGGGGGGTCCGGAGAGACCCAGTACTTC
TRBV13,TRBD2,TRBJ2-1,NA,CASSFTGGPQEQFF,TGTGCCAGCAGCTTCACGGGGGGGCCTCAAGAGCAGTTCTTC
TRBV6-6,NA,TRBJ2-1,NA,CASSYPRGEQFF,TGTGCCAGCAGTTACCCCCGGGGGGAGCAGTTCTTC
TRBV19,NA,TRBJ2-7,NA,CASSIGSGVRYEQYF,TGTGCCAGTAGTATAGGCTCGGGGGTACGCTACGAGCAGTACTTC
TRBV4-1,TRBD1,TRBJ2-7,NA,CASSQVGQGYEQYF,TGCGCCAGCAGCCAAGTGGGACAGGGCTACGAGCAGTACTTC
TRBV5-1,TRBD1,TRBJ2-7,NA,CASSPGQVVYEQYF,TGCGCCAGCAGCCCCGGACAGGTTGTCTACGAGCAGTACTTC
TRBV30,NA,TRBJ2-7,NA,CAWSVAGQSSDEQYF,TGTGCCTGGAGCGTCGCAGGACAATCATCGGACGAGCAGTACTTC
TRBV5-1,NA,TRBJ2-3,once,CASSFGGPADTQYF,TGCGCCAGCAGCTTTGGAGGGCCCGCAGATACGCAGTATTTT
TRBV9,TRBD2,TRBJ2-1,NA,CASSGGLAGVRYNEQFF,TGTGCCAGCAGCGGAGGCTTAGCGGGAGTTCGATACAATGAGCAGTTCTTC
TRBV7-3,NA,TRBJ2-3,NA,CASSLLSGPPDTQYF,TGTGCCAGCAGCTTACTTTCAGGGCCCCCAGATACGCAGTATTTT
TRBV7-9,TRBD2,TRBJ2-1,NA,CASSSQRESRLDEQFF,TGTGCCAGCAGCTCCCAGCGGGAGTCGAGGTTAGATGAGCAGTTCTTC
TRBV27,NA,TRBJ1-5,NA,CASSSLLNQPQHF,TGTGCCAGCAGTTCCTTACTTAATCAGCCCCAGCATTTT
TRBV6-5,NA,TRBJ1-1,NA,CASMPSRDTEAFF,TGTGCCAGCATGCCATCTCGCGACACTGAAGCTTTCTTT
TRBV7-9,TRBD2,TRBJ2-1,NA,CASSYPTREAFYNEQFF,TGTGCCAGCAGCTACCCCACGCGGGAGGCCTTCTACAATGAGCAGTTCTTC
TRBV5-6,NA,TRBJ2-7,NA,CASSLVQGYEQYF,TGTGCCAGCAGCTTGGTACAGGGCTACGAGCAGTACTTC
TRBV30,NA,TRBJ1-2,NA,CAWSDLPGDYGYTF,TGTGCCTGGAGTGACCTTCCCGGGGACTATGGCTACACCTTC
TRBV7-9,NA,TRBJ1-5,NA,CASSLDIDQPQHF,TGTGCCAGCAGCTTAGATATAGATCAGCCCCAGCATTTT
TRBV5-1,NA,TRBJ1-1,NA,CASSLAGELTEAFF,TGCGCCAGCAGCTTGGCCGGGGAGTTGACTGAAGCTTTCTTT
TRBV5-4,TRBD2,TRBJ2-5,NA,CASSNILGSGEETQYF,TGTGCCAGCAGCAACATCCTCGGTAGCGGGGAAGAGACCCAGTACTTC
TRBV13,TRBD1,TRBJ1-2,NA,CASSLEGQGANGYTF,TGTGCCAGCAGCTTAGAGGGACAGGGAGCGAATGGCTACACCTTC